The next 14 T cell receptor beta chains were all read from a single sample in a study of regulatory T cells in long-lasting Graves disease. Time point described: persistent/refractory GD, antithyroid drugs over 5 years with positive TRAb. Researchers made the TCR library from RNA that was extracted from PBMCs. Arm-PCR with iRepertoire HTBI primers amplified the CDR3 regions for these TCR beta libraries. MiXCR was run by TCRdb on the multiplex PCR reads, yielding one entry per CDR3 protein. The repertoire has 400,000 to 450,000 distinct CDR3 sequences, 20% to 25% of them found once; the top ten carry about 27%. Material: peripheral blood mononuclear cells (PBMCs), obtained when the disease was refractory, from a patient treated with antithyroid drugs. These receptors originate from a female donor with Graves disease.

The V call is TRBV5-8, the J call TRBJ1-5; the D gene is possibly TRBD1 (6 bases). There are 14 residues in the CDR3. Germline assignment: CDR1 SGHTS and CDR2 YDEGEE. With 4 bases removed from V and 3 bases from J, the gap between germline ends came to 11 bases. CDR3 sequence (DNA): TGTGCCAGCAGCGATGGACAGCCCAATCAGCCCCAGCATTTT. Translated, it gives CASSDGQPNQPQHF.

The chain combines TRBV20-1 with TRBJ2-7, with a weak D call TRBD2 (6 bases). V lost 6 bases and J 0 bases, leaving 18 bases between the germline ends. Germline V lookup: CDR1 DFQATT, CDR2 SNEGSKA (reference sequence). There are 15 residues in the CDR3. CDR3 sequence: CSAPGWRGLSYEQYF. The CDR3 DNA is TGCAGTGCCCCCGGTTGGCGGGGACTCTCCTACGAGCAGTACTTC.

In nucleotides, the CDR3 is TGCAGTGCTATGCGAGAGGGGCCTTACGAGCAGTACTTC. This gives the protein CSAMREGPYEQYF. This chain connects TRBV20-1 to TRBJ2-7, with D perhaps assigned TRBD1 or TRBD2 (5 bases each). The germline CDR1 and CDR2 sequences are DFQATT and SNEGSKA (reference sequence). Between the trimmed V and J ends, which lost 4 bases and 4 bases, there was a span of 14 bases. The CDR3 is 13 residues long.

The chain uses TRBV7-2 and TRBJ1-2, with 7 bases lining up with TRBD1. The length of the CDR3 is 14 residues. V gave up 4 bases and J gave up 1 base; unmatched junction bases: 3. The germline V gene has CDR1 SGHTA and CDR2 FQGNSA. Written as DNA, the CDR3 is TGTGCCAGCAGCTGGGACAGCGTTAACTATGGCTACACCTTC. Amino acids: CASSWDSVNYGYTF.

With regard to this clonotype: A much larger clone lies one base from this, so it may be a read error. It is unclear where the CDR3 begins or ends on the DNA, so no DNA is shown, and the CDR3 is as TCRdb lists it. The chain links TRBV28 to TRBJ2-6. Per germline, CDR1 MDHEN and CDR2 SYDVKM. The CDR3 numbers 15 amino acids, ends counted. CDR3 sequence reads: CASSFFGSGANVLAF.

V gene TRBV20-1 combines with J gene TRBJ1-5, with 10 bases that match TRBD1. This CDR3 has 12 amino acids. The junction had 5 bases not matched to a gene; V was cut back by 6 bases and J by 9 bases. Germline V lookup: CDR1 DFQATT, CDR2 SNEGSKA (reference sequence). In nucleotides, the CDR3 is TGCAGTGCCGGGACAGGGGAGCCGCCCCAGCATTTT. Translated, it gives CSAGTGEPPQHF.

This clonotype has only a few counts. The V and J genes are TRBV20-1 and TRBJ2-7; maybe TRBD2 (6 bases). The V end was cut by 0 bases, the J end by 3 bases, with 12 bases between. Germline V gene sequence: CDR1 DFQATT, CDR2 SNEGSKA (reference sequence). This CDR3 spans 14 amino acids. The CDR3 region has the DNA TGCAGTGCTAGAGATTGGCGGGAAAACTACGAGCAGTACTTC. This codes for CSARDWRENYEQYF.

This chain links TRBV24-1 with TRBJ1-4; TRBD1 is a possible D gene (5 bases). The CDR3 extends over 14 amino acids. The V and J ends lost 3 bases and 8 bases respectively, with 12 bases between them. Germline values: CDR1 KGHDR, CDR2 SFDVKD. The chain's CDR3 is CATSDPRGGEKLFF. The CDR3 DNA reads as TGTGCCACCAGTGATCCTAGGGGAGGCGAAAAACTGTTTTTT.

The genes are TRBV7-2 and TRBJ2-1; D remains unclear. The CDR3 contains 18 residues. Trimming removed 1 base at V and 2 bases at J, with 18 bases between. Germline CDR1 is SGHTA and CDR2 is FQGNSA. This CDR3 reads CASSLVGRSYLTYNEQFF. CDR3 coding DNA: TGTGCCAGCAGCTTAGTTGGGCGGTCGTACCTAACCTACAATGAGCAGTTCTTC.

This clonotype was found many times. As DNA, the CDR3 is TGTGCCAGTAGTCAAGCACCGAATAACTATGGCTACACCTTC. Translated: CASSQAPNNYGYTF. This sequence joins TRBV19 and TRBJ1-2; D call uncertain. Germline V gene data show CDR1 as LNHDA and CDR2 as SQIVND (reference sequence). Trimming left V 5 bases short and J 1 base short, with 11 bases between. The CDR3 spans 14 residues.

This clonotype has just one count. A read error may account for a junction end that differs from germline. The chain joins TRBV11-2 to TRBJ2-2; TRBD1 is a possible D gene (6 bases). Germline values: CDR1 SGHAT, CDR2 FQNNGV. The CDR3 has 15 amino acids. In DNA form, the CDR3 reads TGTGCCAACAGCTTAGTTCCAGGGGACCCCGGGGAGCTGTTTTTT. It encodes CANSLVPGDPGELFF. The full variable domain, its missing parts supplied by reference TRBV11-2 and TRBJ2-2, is EAGVAQSPRYKIIEKRQSVAFWCNPISGHATLYWYQQILGQGPKLLIQFQNNGVVDDSQLPKDRFSAERLKGVDSTLKIQPAKLEDSAVYLCANSLVPGDPGELFFGEGSRLTVL.

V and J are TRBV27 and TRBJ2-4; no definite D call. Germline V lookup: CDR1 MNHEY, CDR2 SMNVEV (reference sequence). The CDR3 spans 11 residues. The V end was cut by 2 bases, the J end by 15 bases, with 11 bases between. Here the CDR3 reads CASSLGRNWYF. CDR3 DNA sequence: TGTGCCAGCAGTTTAGGCAGGAATTGGTACTTC.

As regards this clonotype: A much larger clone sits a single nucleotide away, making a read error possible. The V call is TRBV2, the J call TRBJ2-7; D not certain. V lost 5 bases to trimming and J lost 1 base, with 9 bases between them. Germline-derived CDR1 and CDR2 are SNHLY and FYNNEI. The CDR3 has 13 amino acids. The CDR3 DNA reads TGTGCCAGCAGTATGGACCTATCCTACGAGCAGTACTTC. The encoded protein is CASSMDLSYEQYF.

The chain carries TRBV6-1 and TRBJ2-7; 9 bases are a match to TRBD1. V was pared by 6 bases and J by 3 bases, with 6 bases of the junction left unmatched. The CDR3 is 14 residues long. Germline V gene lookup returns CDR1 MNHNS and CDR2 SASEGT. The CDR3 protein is CASRQPGQGYEQYF. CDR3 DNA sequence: TGTGCCAGCAGACAGCCGGGACAGGGCTACGAGCAGTACTTC.